In its sample, the clone carrying this TCR beta chain was seen once. The antigen is undetermined. This sample was taken from a study of cytomegalovirus exposure and HLA in healthy donors. Overall study context: The Caucasian-associated ancestry cluster held more than 80% of a few hundred genotyped donors.

Study-wide results and limits: Published work reported that the classifier diagnosed cytomegalovirus status with high specificity and sensitivity. Previous analysis showed most TCR beta V segments were productive about 87% or about 30% of the time.

The CDR3 contains 17 residues. Looked up from germline, CDR1 is SGHRS and CDR2 is YFSETQ. V lost 4 bases and J lost 0, with 19 bases in between. The primer mix had 60 Vbeta and 13 Jbeta primers. Clones were read by immunoSEQ multiplex PCR, and TCRdb kept only the in-frame ones, dropping some. The data hold about 150,000 clones, with 64% observed a single time. The sample taken for sequencing was PBMCs. The chain joins TRBV5-1 to TRBJ1-1, with D possibly TRBD1 on 5 matching bases. The origin of this receptor is a woman aged 25-40 years in good health and CMV-seropositive. The CDR3: CASSREMGGVVNTEAFF. The CDR3 DNA sequence: TGCGCCAGCAGCCGCGAGATGGGGGGTGTGGTGAACACTGAAGCTTTCTTT.